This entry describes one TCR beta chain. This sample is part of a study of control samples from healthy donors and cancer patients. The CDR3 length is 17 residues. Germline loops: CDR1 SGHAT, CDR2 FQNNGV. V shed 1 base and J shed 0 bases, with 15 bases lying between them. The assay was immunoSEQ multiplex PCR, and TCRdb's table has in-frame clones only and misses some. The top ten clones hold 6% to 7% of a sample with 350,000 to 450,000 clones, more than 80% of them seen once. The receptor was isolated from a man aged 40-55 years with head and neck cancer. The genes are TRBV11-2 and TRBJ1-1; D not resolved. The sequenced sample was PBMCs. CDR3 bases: TGTGCCAGCAGCTTAGGGGGTTACCTTTACATGAACACTGAAGCTTTCTTT. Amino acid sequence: CASSLGGYLYMNTEAFF. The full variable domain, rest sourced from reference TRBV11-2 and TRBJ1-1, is EAGVAQSPRYKIIEKRQSVAFWCNPISGHATLYWYQQILGQGPKLLIQFQNNGVVDDSQLPKDRFSAERLKGVDSTLKIQPAKLEDSAVYLCASSLGGYLYMNTEAFFGQGTRLTVV.